There are many counts of the clone carrying this TCR beta chain. Its specificity is not known. Trimming at V came to 5 bases and at J to 3 bases, leaving 10 bases not matched to a gene. Germline V lookup: CDR1 SGHTA, CDR2 FQGNSA. The CDR3 is 15 residues long. This sample was included in a study of T cell repertoires in cytomegalovirus infection. Study information: Through public TCR beta signatures, both CMV infection and matching HLA type were indicated.

TCRdb reprocessed the reads via MiXCR and lists one record per CDR3 protein. The sample comprises a few hundred thousand distinct CDR3 sequences, around a sixth of which are singletons, and 12% rests with the top ten. Whole-study findings and limits: Summed frequency of public TCR beta families distinguished CMV carriers with the relevant HLA. HLA-C-restricted CMV clonotypes gave the most frequent clonotype in two of eight donors.

The specimen sequenced was PBMCs. The receptor was derived from a human donor in good health (CMV status not recorded). Some clones in this sample may be carry-over from other donors' samples. This chain uses TRBV7-2 with TRBJ2-7; 7 nucleotides line up with TRBD2. Here the CDR3 reads CASSPGTRDYYEQYF. The CDR3 DNA is TGTGCCAGCAGCCCCGGGACTCGGGACTACTACGAGCAGTACTTC.